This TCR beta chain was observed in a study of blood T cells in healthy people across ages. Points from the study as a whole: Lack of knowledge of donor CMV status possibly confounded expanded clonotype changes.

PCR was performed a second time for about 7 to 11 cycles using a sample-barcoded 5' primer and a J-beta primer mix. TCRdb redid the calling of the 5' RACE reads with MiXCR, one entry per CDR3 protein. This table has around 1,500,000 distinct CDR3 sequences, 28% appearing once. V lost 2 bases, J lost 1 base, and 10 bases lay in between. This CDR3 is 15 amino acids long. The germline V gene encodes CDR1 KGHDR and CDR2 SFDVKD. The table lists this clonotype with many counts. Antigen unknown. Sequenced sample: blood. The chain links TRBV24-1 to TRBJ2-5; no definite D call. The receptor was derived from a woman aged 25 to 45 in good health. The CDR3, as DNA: TGTGCCACCAGTGATTCAAGGAGACCCCAAGAGACCCAGTACTTC. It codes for CATSDSRRPQETQYF.